The 10 T cell receptor beta chains listed next were all sequenced from one sample in a study of blood T cell repertoires in COVID-19 (dated by TCRdb to about 2020). Library creation used the immunoSEQ multiplex PCR assay. The table was pulled from immuneACCESS by TCRdb, which kept in-frame rearrangements only. Such tables lose some clones; where checked, under half of the loss comes from unresolved V genes, and the rest has no known cause. Here the sample has fewer than 450,000 clones; approximately 88% occur a single time. The ten largest clones capture over 10% of the sample. Sequenced: peripheral blood. The receptor set was obtained from a woman between 50 and 59 years old with COVID-19, enrolled during active disease.

The chain is built from TRBV7-2 and TRBJ2-4, with TRBD2 matching over 9 bases. Germline values: CDR1 SGHTA, CDR2 FQGNSA. CDR3 length: 15 amino acids. Trimming removed 5 bases from V and 1 base from J; junction bases left unmatched: 3. CDR3 region: CASSLGLAAKNIQYF. DNA for the CDR3: TGTGCCAGCAGCCTAGGACTAGCGGCCAAAAACATTCAGTACTTC.

As regards this clone: A much larger clone is a single base away; this may be a read error. The genes are TRBV5-1 and TRBJ1-2; 9 nucleotides align to TRBD1. The germline gives CDR1 SGHRS, CDR2 YFSETQ. This CDR3 region has 14 residues. Trimming at V came to 0 bases and at J to 4 bases, leaving 1 base not matched to a gene. CDR3 DNA sequence: TGCGCCAGCAGCTTGGAGGACAGGGGCTATGGCTACACCTTC. This sequence encodes CASSLEDRGYGYTF.

The chain links TRBV6-5 to TRBJ1-2; 8 bases map to TRBD1. Unmatched junction bases numbered 8, after V lost 6 bases and J lost 2 bases. CDR1 is MNHEY, CDR2 SVGAGI, per germline. This CDR3 is built from 15 residues. For the CDR3, the DNA is TGTGCCAGCAGCACAGGACAGGGTTTAAACTATGGCTACACCTTC. Translating gives CASSTGQGLNYGYTF.

The V gene is TRBV6-6, the J gene TRBJ2-3; D is perhaps TRBD2 (6 bases). In germline, CDR1 is MNHNY, CDR2 SVGAGI (reference sequence). Trimming shortened V by 6 bases and J by 4 bases, and 11 bases separated the two germline ends. There are 13 residues in the CDR3. The CDR3 protein is CASSKTSADTQYF. CDR3 sequence (DNA): TGTGCCAGCAGCAAGACTAGTGCAGATACGCAGTATTTT.

DNA of the CDR3: TGTGCCACCAGCGGGTCTACTATTGGCTACACCTTC. Encoded protein: CATSGSTIGYTF. This chain uses TRBV15 with TRBJ1-2; no definite D call. Germline V gene data show CDR1 as LNHNV and CDR2 as YYDKDF (reference sequence). This CDR3 contains 12 residues. V dropped 5 bases and J dropped 7 bases, with 11 bases sitting between them.

V usage is TRBV5-6 and J usage is TRBJ1-3; no clear D gene. The CDR3 consists of 13 residues. The germline gives CDR1 SGHDT, CDR2 YYEEEE. V lost 0 bases and J 7 bases, leaving 8 bases between the germline ends. The CDR3 loop reads CASSLGGENTIYF. The CDR3, as DNA: TGTGCCAGCAGCTTGGGTGGGGAGAACACCATATATTTT.

The genes are TRBV12-3 or TRBV12-4 and TRBJ2-1; 8 bases match TRBD1. This CDR3 has 12 amino acids. After removal of 5 bases from V and 10 bases from J, the junction contained 4 bases not matched to a gene. The CDR3: CASSPGGWEQFF. DNA for the CDR3: TGTGCCAGCAGTCCAGGGGGCTGGGAGCAGTTCTTC.

This clone was seen just once. The V and J genes are TRBV18 and TRBJ2-7; 8 positions match TRBD2. From germline, CDR1 is KGHSH and CDR2 LQKENI. The ends lost 6 bases at V and 1 base at J; junction bases unmatched: 8. There are 15 residues in the CDR3. The CDR3 nucleotides are TGTGCCAGCTCGCCTTCCACGGGGGGGTCCTACGAGCAGTACTTC. It yields the protein CASSPSTGGSYEQYF.

This clone was recorded once. The chain is built from TRBV2 and TRBJ2-4; D not certain. Germline V lookup: CDR1 SNHLY, CDR2 FYNNEI. Trimming took 4 bases from V and 6 from J, leaving 13 bases between them. The CDR3 runs 14 residues. CDR3 in amino acids: CASSVKEYPNIQYF. The CDR3, as DNA: TGTGCCAGCAGTGTTAAGGAGTATCCAAACATTCAGTACTTC.

The gene calls are TRBV7-9 and TRBJ1-1; unclear D gene. The CDR3 has 13 amino acids. The ends were cut back, 3 bases at V and 1 base at J, with 6 bases in the middle. Germline assignment: CDR1 SEHNR and CDR2 FQNEAQ (reference sequence). CDR3 sequence (DNA): TGTGCCAGCAGCTTTGAGAGGAACACTGAAGCTTTCTTT. Translation: CASSFERNTEAFF.